Given below is one T cell receptor (beta chain) in context. It has no known antigen specificity. No base-level quality is on record; no much larger clone is a single base apart. This entry comes from a study of regulatory T cells in long-lasting Graves disease (dated by TCRdb to about 2021). Regarding the study in general: In the newly diagnosed Graves' disease group, patients had been taking antithyroid drugs for less than 3 months. Patients with persistent Graves' disease were compared with patients with newly diagnosed Graves' disease using TCR sequencing and RNA sequencing of peripheral blood. The study was conducted in China and was registered as a clinical trial. A total of 35 or so samples were covered by TCR sequencing, comprising approximately 13 persistent and 20 newly diagnosed Graves' disease patients.

The label giving this sample's time point can be read as: newly diagnosed GD, antithyroid drugs for less than 3 months. RNA was extracted from PBMCs in TRIzol for both TCR sequencing and RNA sequencing. The diagnosis of Graves' disease was made according to American Thyroid Association guidelines. The patients came from an endocrinology department in Xi'an, China. Each patient gave approximately 9.7 milliliters of peripheral blood, collected in an EDTA anticoagulant tube. PBMCs were isolated by Ficoll Paque Plus density gradient separation without further T cell sorting. An Agilent 2100 Bioanalyzer and agarose gel were used to check RNA quality, and a NanoDrop 2000 was used to measure RNA concentration. The library was produced with multiplex PCR. Instrument on record: Illumina HiSeq 4000. TCR beta libraries were built with iRepertoire HTBI primers and Arm-PCR amplification of CDR3 regions. Gel purification was performed on PCR products prior to sequencing. Concerning the study's data processing: Gene usage analysis of CDR3 amino acid clonotypes used the approximately 62 TRBV and approximately 13 TRBJ segments found across samples. COPE and FqMerger were used to merge filtered high-quality paired reads into contigs. BLAST was used to align contigs to IMGT TRBV, TRBD and TRBJ reference genes, with CDR3 defined following IMGT. Any clonotype with a frequency above 0.1% was counted as a highly expanded clone. Repertoire diversity was measured by Shannon entropy, and V-J evenness by the Gini coefficient. Public clonotypes were defined as clonotypes shared by more than one individual. TCRdb handled the public reads itself, with Q25 trimming in fastp and clone calling in MiXCR, and kept productive beta chains. CDR3 protein duplicates are merged, each entry listing the most common genes and DNA. The V and J calls were determined by TCRdb, not by the authors. In all, the sample holds 600,000 to 650,000 distinct CDR3 sequences, and 16% of those were seen once. Clones ranked in the top ten supply around 19% of the sample.

In the germline V gene, CDR1 corresponds to MNHNS and CDR2 to SASEGT. Relative to germline, V is 6 bases shorter and J is 0 bases shorter, with 12 bases between their ends. From the cysteine up to the phenylalanine, the CDR3 has a length of 14 residues. Only the CDR3 part of the read is kept: 42 bases, read in frame from the first base. What the authors observed across the whole study: As a limitation, the authors acknowledged that the small sample size may reduce accuracy. Only the TCR beta chain was sequenced and analyzed. Persistent Graves' disease patients showed lower TCR Shannon entropy and fewer highly expanded clones than newly diagnosed patients, suggesting clonal expansion. More public clonotypes were shared among persistent patients (roughly 2,900) than among newly diagnosed patients (966). Peripheral blood alone was examined, since thyroid tissue, which constituted the primary lesion, could not be accessed. TRBV28, TRBJ1-2 and TRBJ2-5 were preferentially used in persistent disease, while TRBV20-1 and TRBJ2-1 were favored in newly diagnosed disease.

The same sample was also used in a study of T cells in Graves' hyperthyroidism and ophthalmopathy. Looking at the second paper: Stable Graves' hyperthyroidism was defined as the absence of progression to ophthalmopathy over 18 months of follow-up. Hyperthyroidism patients were newly diagnosed, with disease duration under 2 months, and aged 18 to 65 years. The study excluded patients with uncontrolled infections, other autoimmune diseases, pregnancy or lactation. Diagnoses relied on clinical symptoms, serum thyroxine and TRAb, thyroid ultrasound and orbital computed tomography. The first round of RT-PCR for the TCR CDR3 was performed with the HTBI primer set and the Qiagen OneStep RT-PCR kit. Blood samples also contained most of the expanded thyroid clonotypes (frequency above 0.001), which suggests that blood repertoires may reflect thyroid immune responses. A model built on a 13 V-J signature distinguished ophthalmopathy from stable hyperthyroidism, reaching 85% to 90% sensitivity and around 81% specificity in cross-validation and 80%/75% in testing. During validation, the model predicted progression to ophthalmopathy a median of about 6.3 months ahead of onset, with more than 55% sensitivity and around 73% specificity. TCR V-J signatures able to tell the groups apart were searched for in a discovery cohort of around 95 patients, of whom approximately 40 had Graves' ophthalmopathy and some 60 had stable Graves' hyperthyroidism. An independent validation cohort of around 19 hyperthyroidism patients and 15 or so patients who later progressed to ophthalmopathy tested prospective prediction of ophthalmopathy. The 95 to 100 discovery patients were randomly divided into training and test sets at a 7:3 ratio. Thyroid tissue and blood T-cell repertoires from several Graves' hyperthyroidism patients were also compared in the study. Once sampling was done, hyperthyroidism patients were given methimazole at a starting dose of 30 mg daily, whereas ophthalmopathy patients were given high-dose intravenous methylprednisolone. Libraries were constructed in a second round of multiplex PCR, after which size selection and purification were carried out. The libraries were sequenced on an Illumina HiSeq2000 using paired-end 100 bp reads. SOAPnuke was used to process the raw data, removing reads that contained adapters or uncalled bases, had a mean Phred below 15, or lacked an exact match to the constant primer or identifier. High-quality paired reads were merged using COPE v1.2.5, and each unique nucleotide sequence was defined as a clonotype. MiTCR v1.1 was used to align clonotypes to the IMGT TRBV, TRBD and TRBJ reference segments. Analysis was restricted to V-J combinations with a frequency above 0.0001, which covered roughly 99% of repertoires. The TCS score was defined as F50 (clonal expansion) divided by E x V (chaos), with BLOSUM62-based TCRdist calculated between CDR3 peptides within each V-J. Welch's t-statistics and random forest reduced fewer than 600 V-J features to 10 to 15, which were used in a naive Bayes classifier (R e1071). No statistical method was used to fix the sample size in advance, and group allocation was not hidden from the investigators. The paper describes TCR Vbeta CDR3 sequencing of some 130 peripheral blood samples, made up of 43 ophthalmopathy patients, approximately 73 hyperthyroidism patients and around 17 progressor patients.

The sequence links TRBV6-1 to TRBJ2-7; confidence is insufficient to name the D gene. The sequencing used peripheral blood mononuclear cells (PBMCs), collected at new diagnosis, from a patient treated with antithyroid drugs. This sequence was found in a woman aged 25-40 years with Graves disease. Donor details come from another sample of the same person, matched by shared clones. The DNA is as follows: TGTGCCAGCAGACCAGATTCCTTCTCCTACGAGCAGTACTTC. Its protein product is CASRPDSFSYEQYF.